A single sample is the source of the 17 T cell receptor beta chains below, sequenced in a study of T cell responses to AZD1222 COVID-19 vaccine. TCRdb keeps only in-frame clones here, not all; method: immunoSEQ multiplex PCR. The repertoire has about 120,000 clones, roughly 90% of them found once; the top ten carry less than 4.5%. Sequenced here: peripheral blood, sampled on day 0 of AZD1222 vaccination. The receptors derive from an adult in good health.

The chain recombines TRBV5-1 with TRBJ2-5; D unclear. Trimming cost V 5 bases and J 4 bases, with 9 bases left between them. Germline assignment: CDR1 SGHRS and CDR2 YFSETQ. The CDR3 covers 12 residues. CDR3 coding DNA: TGCGCCAGCAGGCCCTATGGAGAGACCCAGTACTTC. It yields the protein CASRPYGETQYF.

This clone was picked up one time. The chain carries TRBV29-1 and TRBJ1-2, with D maybe TRBD1 (5 bases). The CDR3 consists of 14 residues. Germline loops: CDR1 SQVTM, CDR2 ANQGSEA. The V and J ends lost 4 bases and 4 bases respectively, with 16 bases between them. The CDR3 loop reads CSVVAGGEIYGYTF. Here the CDR3 DNA reads TGCAGCGTTGTGGCAGGAGGGGAGATCTATGGCTACACCTTC. The variable domain in full, completed from reference TRBV29-1 and TRBJ1-2, reads SAVISQKPSRDICQRGTSLTIQCQVDSQVTMMFWYRQQPGQSLTLIATANQGSEATYESGFVIDKFPISRPNLTFSTLTVSNMSPEDSSIYLCSVVAGGEIYGYTFGSGTRLTVV.

The genes are TRBV6-5 and TRBJ1-1; 8 nucleotides line up with TRBD1. Germline assignment: CDR1 MNHEY and CDR2 SVGAGI. CDR3 length: 13 amino acids. The V and J ends lost 6 bases and 9 bases, in that order; junction bases with no gene match: 9. The CDR3 nucleotides read TGTGCCAGCAGCCTCGGACAGGGAACGCAAGCTTTCTTT. This codes for CASSLGQGTQAFF.

This chain joins TRBV4-3 and TRBJ2-4, with 13 positions matching TRBD2. CDR1 is LGHNA and CDR2 is YSLEER in the germline V gene. The CDR3 runs 13 residues. Germline trimming cut 4 bases from V and 12 bases from J; bases unmatched to any gene: 3. In nucleotides, the CDR3 is TGCGCCAGCAGCCGGGGACTAGCGGGAAGTCAGTACTTC. It specifies CASSRGLAGSQYF.

DNA of the CDR3: TGTGCCAGTAGTATAGCCGGGTTCGGGCTTGGCTCCCAGCATTTT. Amino acid sequence: CASSIAGFGLGSQHF. This chain uses TRBV19 with TRBJ1-5, with no clear D. Trimming took off 1 base at V and 11 bases at J, with 18 bases between the two ends. The CDR3 runs to 15 residues. Germline CDR1 and CDR2: LNHDA and SQIVND (reference sequence).

The V and J genes are TRBV28 and TRBJ2-1; the match to TRBD2 covers 8 bases. This CDR3 has 17 residues. Germline assignment: CDR1 MDHEN and CDR2 SYDVKM. The J segment lost 8 bases and the V segment lost 5 bases, leaving 17 bases of the junction unmatched. The CDR3 nucleotides read TGTGCCAGCAGTCCTCTACCGGGGGGGCCAAGCCCCGATGAGCAGTTCTTC. It is translated as CASSPLPGGPSPDEQFF.

This clone was observed once. The gene calls are TRBV28 and TRBJ1-4; possibly TRBD1 for D (5 bases). V was shortened by 6 bases and J by 2 bases, with 13 bases between the two germline ends. Germline CDR1 is MDHEN and CDR2 is SYDVKM. The CDR3 has 15 residues. The CDR3, as DNA: TGTGCCAGCAGCTTAAGGGGCTCTACTAATGAAAAACTGTTTTTT. This translates into CASSLRGSTNEKLFF.

This rearrangement joins TRBV6-2 or TRBV6-3 to TRBJ1-5, with TRBD1 as a possible D gene (5 bases). Germline CDR1 is MNHEY and CDR2 is SVGEGT. V was clipped by 2 bases and J by 3 bases, with 8 bases between them. The CDR3 length is 14 residues. Written as DNA, the CDR3 is TGTGCCAGCAGTTACAAAGGGGTCAATCAGCCCCAGCATTTT. Protein sequence: CASSYKGVNQPQHF.

This clone was detected only a few times. The chain has TRBV19 and TRBJ2-6; D may be TRBD2 (6 bases). CDR1 is LNHDA, CDR2 SQIVND, per germline (reference sequence). The CDR3 spans 16 residues. The V end lost 7 bases, the J end lost 2 bases, and 15 bases lay between the germline ends. For the CDR3, the DNA is TGTGCCAGTAATTTCGCCAGGGAGGCTGGGGCCAACGTCCTGACTTTC. Its protein product is CASNFAREAGANVLTF. Variable domain in full (rest from reference TRBV19 and TRBJ2-6): DGGITQSPKYLFRKEGQNVTLSCEQNLNHDAMYWYRQDPGQGLRLIYYSQIVNDFQKGDIAEGYSVSREKKESFPLTVTSAQKNPTAFYLCASNFAREAGANVLTFGAGSRLTVL.

The chain combines TRBV4-3 with TRBJ2-2; the D is unclear. The CDR3 contains 13 residues. Germline V gene lookup returns CDR1 LGHNA and CDR2 YSLEER. Trimming took off 4 bases at V and 7 bases at J, with 10 bases between the two ends. This chain's CDR3 is CASSLSLGGELFF. The DNA of the CDR3 is TGCGCCAGCAGCCTCTCACTCGGCGGGGAGCTGTTTTTT.

This sequence joins TRBV10-2 and TRBJ1-6, with 9 bases aligning to TRBD1. J was trimmed by 7 bases and V by 5 bases; bases with no gene match: 3. In germline, CDR1 is WSHSY, CDR2 SAAADI. This CDR3 comprises 14 residues. CDR3 sequence (DNA): TGCGCCAGCAGTCCAGGACAGGGGAATTCACCCCTCCACTTT. Translated: CASSPGQGNSPLHF.

The V and J genes are TRBV19 and TRBJ2-7; 7 bases match TRBD2. This CDR3 is built from 17 residues. With 5 bases clipped from V and 5 bases from J, the junction kept 18 bases outside the gene matches. Per the germline V gene, CDR1 is LNHDA and CDR2 is SQIVND (reference sequence). CDR3 sequence: CASSASIGLVTTHEQYF. As DNA, the CDR3 is TGTGCCAGTAGTGCCTCCATTGGACTAGTTACTACCCACGAGCAGTACTTC. Drawing the rest from reference TRBV19 and TRBJ2-7, the complete variable domain is DGGITQSPKYLFRKEGQNVTLSCEQNLNHDAMYWYRQDPGQGLRLIYYSQIVNDFQKGDIAEGYSVSREKKESFPLTVTSAQKNPTAFYLCASSASIGLVTTHEQYFGPGTRLTVT.

The J gene is TRBJ1-6, the V gene TRBV14; D is undetermined. This CDR3 region has 14 residues. From germline, CDR1 is SGHDN and CDR2 FVKESK. The germline V and J ends were trimmed by 4 bases and 12 bases, with 16 bases remaining between them. CDR3 amino acids: CASSLQQISGPLHF. The CDR3 DNA reads as TGTGCCAGCAGCCTACAGCAGATAAGTGGACCCCTCCACTTT.

The rearrangement joins TRBV3-1 (or the pseudogene TRBV3-2) to TRBJ1-2; TRBD1 aligns across 7 bases. The ends lost 4 bases at V and 4 bases at J; junction bases unmatched: 6. The germline V gene has CDR1 LGHDT and CDR2 YNNKEL (reference sequence). This CDR3 region has 14 residues. CDR3 sequence: CASSPHPGGYGYTF. In nucleotides, the CDR3 is TGTGCCAGCAGCCCCCACCCAGGGGGCTATGGCTACACCTTC.

V is TRBV28 and J is TRBJ1-5, with D tentatively TRBD1 (5 bases). V lost 3 bases to trimming and J lost 4 bases, with 13 bases between them. Germline V gives CDR1 MDHEN, CDR2 SYDVKM. This CDR3 contains 15 residues. DNA for the CDR3: TGTGCCAGCAGTTTTCGAGGGGTCGGGAATCAGCCCCAGCATTTT. Protein: CASSFRGVGNQPQHF.

The CDR3, as DNA: TGTGCCAGCAGTGAAAACAGGGTCACCTTC. This gives the protein CASSENRVTF. The chain employs TRBV2 and TRBJ1-2; tentative D call: TRBD1 (6 bases). Trimming cost V 2 bases and J 13 bases, with 8 bases left between them. CDR1 and CDR2 (germline): SNHLY, FYNNEI. The CDR3 runs 10 residues. Variable domain in full (rest from reference TRBV2 and TRBJ1-2): EPEVTQTPSHQVTQMGQEVILRCVPISNHLYFYWYRQILGQKVEFLVSFYNNEISEKSEIFDDQFSVERPDGSNFTLKIRSTKLEDSAMYFCASSENRVTFGSGTRLTVV.

The chain links TRBV7-8 to TRBJ1-3; D is unclear. Germline loops: CDR1 SGHVS, CDR2 FQNEAQ. This CDR3 is built from 13 residues. Trimming removed 6 bases from V and 2 bases from J, with 8 bases in between. CDR3 in amino acids: CASRRTPGNTIYF. CDR3 in DNA: TGTGCCAGCAGACGAACTCCTGGAAACACCATATATTTT.